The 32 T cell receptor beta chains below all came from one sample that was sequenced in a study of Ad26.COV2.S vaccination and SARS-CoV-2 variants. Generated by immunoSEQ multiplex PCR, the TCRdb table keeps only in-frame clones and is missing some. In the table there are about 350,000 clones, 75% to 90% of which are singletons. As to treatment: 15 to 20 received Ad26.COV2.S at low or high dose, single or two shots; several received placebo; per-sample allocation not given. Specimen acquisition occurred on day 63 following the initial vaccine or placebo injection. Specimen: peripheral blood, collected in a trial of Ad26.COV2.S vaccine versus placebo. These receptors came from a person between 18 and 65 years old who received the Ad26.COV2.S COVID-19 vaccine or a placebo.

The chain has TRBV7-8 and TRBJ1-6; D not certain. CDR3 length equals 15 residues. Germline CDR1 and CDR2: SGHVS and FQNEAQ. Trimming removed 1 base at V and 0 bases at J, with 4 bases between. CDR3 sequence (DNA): TGTGCCAGCAGCTTAGAGAGCTCCTATAATTCACCCCTCCACTTT. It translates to CASSLESSYNSPLHF.

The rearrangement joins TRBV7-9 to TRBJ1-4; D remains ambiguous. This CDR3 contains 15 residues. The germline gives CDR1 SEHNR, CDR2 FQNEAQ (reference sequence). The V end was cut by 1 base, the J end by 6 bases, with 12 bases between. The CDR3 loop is CASSLDLAGYEKLFF. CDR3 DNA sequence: TGTGCCAGCAGCTTAGATCTGGCAGGATATGAAAAACTGTTTTTT.

The CDR3 loop is CASSVEPGVRTNYGYTF. DNA for the CDR3: TGTGCCAGCAGCGTAGAACCAGGGGTTAGAACTAACTATGGCTACACCTTC. The V call is TRBV9, the J call TRBJ1-2; possibly TRBD1 for D (6 bases). CDR1 is SGDLS, CDR2 YYNGEE, per germline. Trimming took 0 bases from V and 0 from J, leaving 15 bases between them. This CDR3 comprises 17 residues.

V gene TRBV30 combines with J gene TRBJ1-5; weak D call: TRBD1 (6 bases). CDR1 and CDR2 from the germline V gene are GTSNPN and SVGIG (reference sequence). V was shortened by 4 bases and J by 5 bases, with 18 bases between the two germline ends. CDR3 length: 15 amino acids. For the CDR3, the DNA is TGTGCCTGGAAACGCAAGGGGGTTGAAGATCAGCCCCAGCATTTT. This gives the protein CAWKRKGVEDQPQHF.

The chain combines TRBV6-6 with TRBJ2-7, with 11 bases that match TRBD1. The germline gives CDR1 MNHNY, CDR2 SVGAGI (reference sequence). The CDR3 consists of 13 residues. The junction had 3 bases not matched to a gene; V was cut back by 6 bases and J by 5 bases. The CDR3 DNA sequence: TGTGCCAGCAGGGGACAGGGGGGCGACGAGCAGTACTTC. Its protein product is CASRGQGGDEQYF.

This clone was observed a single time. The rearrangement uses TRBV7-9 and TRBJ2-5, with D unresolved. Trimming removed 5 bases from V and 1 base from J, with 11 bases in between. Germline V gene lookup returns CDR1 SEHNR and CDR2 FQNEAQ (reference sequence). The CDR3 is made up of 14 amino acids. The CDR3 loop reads CASSATDIQETQYF. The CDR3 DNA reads TGTGCCAGCAGCGCCACAGATATCCAAGAGACCCAGTACTTC.

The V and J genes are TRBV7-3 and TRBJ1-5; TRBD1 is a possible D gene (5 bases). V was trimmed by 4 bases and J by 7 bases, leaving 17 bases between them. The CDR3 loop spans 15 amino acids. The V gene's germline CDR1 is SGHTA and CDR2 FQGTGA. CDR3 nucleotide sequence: TGTGCCAGCAGCTGCCCCCCGGGACTTTCCCAGCCCCAGCATTTT. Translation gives CASSCPPGLSQPQHF.

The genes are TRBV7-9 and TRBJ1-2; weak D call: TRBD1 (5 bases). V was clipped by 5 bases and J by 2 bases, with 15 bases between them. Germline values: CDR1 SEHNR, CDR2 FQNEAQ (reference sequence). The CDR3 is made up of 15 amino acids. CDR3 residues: CASSPSDRMNYGYTF. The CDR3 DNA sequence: TGTGCCAGCAGCCCCTCCGACAGAATGAACTATGGCTACACCTTC.

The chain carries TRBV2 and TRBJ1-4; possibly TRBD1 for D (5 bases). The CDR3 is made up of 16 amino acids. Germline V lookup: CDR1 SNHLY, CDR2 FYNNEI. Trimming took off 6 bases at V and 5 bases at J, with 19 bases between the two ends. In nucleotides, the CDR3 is TGTGCCAGCAGCCAAGCTCTGGGGGACTGGAATGAAAAACTGTTTTTT. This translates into CASSQALGDWNEKLFF.

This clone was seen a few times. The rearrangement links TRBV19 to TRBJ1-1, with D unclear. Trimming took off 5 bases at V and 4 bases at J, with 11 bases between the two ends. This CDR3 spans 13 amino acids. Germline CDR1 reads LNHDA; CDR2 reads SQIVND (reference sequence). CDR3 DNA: TGTGCCAGTAGTGAGCGGTTACGCACTGAAGCTTTCTTT. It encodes CASSERLRTEAFF. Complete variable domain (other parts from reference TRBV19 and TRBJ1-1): DGGITQSPKYLFRKEGQNVTLSCEQNLNHDAMYWYRQDPGQGLRLIYYSQIVNDFQKGDIAEGYSVSREKKESFPLTVTSAQKNPTAFYLCASSERLRTEAFFGQGTRLTVV.

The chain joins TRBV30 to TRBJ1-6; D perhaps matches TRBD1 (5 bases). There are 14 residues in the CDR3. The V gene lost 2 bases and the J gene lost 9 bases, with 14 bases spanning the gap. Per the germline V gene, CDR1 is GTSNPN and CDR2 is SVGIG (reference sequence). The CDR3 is CAWSWGGEGSPLHF. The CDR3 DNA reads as TGTGCCTGGAGTTGGGGAGGGGAAGGTTCACCCCTCCACTTT.

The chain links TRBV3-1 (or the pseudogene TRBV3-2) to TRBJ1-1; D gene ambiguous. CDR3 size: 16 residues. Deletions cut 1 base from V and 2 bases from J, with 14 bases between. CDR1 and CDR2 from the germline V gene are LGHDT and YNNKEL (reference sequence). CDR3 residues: CASSQGVDSRNTEAFF. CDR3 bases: TGTGCCAGCAGCCAAGGGGTCGACTCGAGAAACACTGAAGCTTTCTTT.

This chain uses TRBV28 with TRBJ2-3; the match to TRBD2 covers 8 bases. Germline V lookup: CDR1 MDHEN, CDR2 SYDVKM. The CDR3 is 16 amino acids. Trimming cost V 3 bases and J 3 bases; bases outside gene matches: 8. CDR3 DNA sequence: TGTGCCAGCAGTTTTCGGACGGGAGGGCTTACAGATACGCAGTATTTT. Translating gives CASSFRTGGLTDTQYF.

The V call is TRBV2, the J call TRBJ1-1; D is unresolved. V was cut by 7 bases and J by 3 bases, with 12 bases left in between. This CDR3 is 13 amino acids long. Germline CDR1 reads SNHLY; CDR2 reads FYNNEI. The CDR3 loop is CASIGLRDTEAFF. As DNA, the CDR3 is TGTGCCAGCATAGGGTTAAGGGACACTGAAGCTTTCTTT. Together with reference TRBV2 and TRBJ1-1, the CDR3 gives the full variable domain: EPEVTQTPSHQVTQMGQEVILRCVPISNHLYFYWYRQILGQKVEFLVSFYNNEISEKSEIFDDQFSVERPDGSNFTLKIRSTKLEDSAMYFCASIGLRDTEAFFGQGTRLTVV.

CDR3 loop: CASSLYTTNTGELFF. The CDR3 nucleotides are TGTGCCAGCAGCTTATACACTACGAACACCGGGGAGCTGTTTTTT. V gene TRBV5-5 combines with J gene TRBJ2-2, with no clear D. Germline CDR1 SGHKS, CDR2 YYEKEE (reference sequence). Trimming left V 2 bases short and J 0 bases short, with 8 bases between. The length of the CDR3 is 15 residues.

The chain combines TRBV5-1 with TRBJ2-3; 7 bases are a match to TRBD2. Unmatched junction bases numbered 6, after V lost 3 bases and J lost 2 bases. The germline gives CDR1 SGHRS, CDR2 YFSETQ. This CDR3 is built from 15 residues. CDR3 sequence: CASSSSSGSTDTQYF. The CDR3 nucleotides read TGCGCCAGCAGCTCCAGTAGCGGGTCCACAGATACGCAGTATTTT.

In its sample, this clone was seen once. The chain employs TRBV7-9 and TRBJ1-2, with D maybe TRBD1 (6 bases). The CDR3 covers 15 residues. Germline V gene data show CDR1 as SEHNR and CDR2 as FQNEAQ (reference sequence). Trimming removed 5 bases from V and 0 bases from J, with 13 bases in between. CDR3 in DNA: TGTGCCAGCAGCCGTACAGGGTTAGCTAACTATGGCTACACCTTC. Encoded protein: CASSRTGLANYGYTF.

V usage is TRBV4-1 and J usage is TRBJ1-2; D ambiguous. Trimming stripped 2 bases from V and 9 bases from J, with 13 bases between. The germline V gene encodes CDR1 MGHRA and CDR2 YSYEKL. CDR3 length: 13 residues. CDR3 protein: CASSQWMGRRYTF. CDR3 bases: TGCGCCAGCAGCCAATGGATGGGTCGGCGCTACACCTTC.

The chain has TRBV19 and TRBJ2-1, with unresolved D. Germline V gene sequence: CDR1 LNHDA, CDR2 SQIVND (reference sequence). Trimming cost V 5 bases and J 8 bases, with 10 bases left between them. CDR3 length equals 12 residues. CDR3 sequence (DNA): TGTGCCAGTAGTGATAAGGCCGATGAGCAGTTCTTC. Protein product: CASSDKADEQFF.

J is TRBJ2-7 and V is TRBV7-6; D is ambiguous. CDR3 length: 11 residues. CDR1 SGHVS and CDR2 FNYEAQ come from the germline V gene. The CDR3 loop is CASSLSHGRLV. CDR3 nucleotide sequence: TGTGCCAGCAGCTTAAGCCACGGACGGCTCGTC.

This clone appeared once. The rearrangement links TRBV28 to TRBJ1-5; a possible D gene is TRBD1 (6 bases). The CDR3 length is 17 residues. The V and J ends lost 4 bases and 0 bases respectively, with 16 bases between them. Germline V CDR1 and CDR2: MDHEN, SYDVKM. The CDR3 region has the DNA TGTGCCAGCAGTTCGGCGGCGGGGGCAGTTAGCAATCAGCCCCAGCATTTT. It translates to CASSSAAGAVSNQPQHF.

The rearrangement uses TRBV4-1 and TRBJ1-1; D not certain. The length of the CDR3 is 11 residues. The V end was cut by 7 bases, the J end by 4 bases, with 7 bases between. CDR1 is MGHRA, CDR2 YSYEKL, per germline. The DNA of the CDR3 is TGCGCCAGCAATTCGGGCACTGAAGCTTTCTTT. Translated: CASNSGTEAFF.

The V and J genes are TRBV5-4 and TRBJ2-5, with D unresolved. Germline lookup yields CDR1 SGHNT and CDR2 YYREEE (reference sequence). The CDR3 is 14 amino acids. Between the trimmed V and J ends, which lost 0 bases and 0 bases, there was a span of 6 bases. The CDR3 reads CASSLGMYQETQYF. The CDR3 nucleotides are TGTGCCAGCAGCTTGGGAATGTACCAAGAGACCCAGTACTTC.

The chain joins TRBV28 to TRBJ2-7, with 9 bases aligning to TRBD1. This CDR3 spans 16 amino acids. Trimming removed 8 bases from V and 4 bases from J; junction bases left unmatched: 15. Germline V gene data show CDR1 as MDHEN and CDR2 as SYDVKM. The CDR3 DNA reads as TGTGCCAGCTCCCGCGGGGACAGGGAAATTTCGTACGAGCAGTACTTC. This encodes CASSRGDREISYEQYF.

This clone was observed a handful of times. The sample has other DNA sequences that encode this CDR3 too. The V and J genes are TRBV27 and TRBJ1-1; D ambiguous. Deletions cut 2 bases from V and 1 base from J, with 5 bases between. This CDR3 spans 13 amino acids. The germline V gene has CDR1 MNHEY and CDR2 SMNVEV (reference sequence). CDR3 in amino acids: CASSLGRNTEAFF. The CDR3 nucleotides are TGTGCCAGCAGTTTAGGCAGGAACACTGAAGCTTTCTTT.

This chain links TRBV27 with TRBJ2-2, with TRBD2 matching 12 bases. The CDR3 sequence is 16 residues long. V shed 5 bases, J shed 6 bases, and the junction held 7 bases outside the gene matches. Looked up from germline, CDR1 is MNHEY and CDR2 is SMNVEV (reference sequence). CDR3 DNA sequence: TGTGCCAGCAGTGCTCCTAGCGGGAGGGCCCCCGGGGAGCTGTTTTTT. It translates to CASSAPSGRAPGELFF.

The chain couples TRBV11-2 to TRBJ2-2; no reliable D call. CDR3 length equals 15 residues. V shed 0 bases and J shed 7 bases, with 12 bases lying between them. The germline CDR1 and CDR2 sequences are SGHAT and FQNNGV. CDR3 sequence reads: CASSLETGRHGELFF. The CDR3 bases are TGTGCCAGCAGCTTAGAGACGGGTCGACACGGGGAGCTGTTTTTT.

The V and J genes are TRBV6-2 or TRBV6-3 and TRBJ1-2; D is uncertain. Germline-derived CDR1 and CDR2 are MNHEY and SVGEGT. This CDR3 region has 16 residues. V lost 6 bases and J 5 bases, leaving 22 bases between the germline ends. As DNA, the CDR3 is TGTGCCAGCAGACCTGTGGAAATGTATGTGGAGTATGGCTACACCTTC. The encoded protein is CASRPVEMYVEYGYTF.

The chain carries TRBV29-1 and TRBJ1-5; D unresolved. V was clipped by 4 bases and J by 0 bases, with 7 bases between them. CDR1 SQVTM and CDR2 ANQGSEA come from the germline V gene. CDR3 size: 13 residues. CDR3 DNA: TGCAGCGTTGCGGAGAATAGCAATCAGCCCCAGCATTTT. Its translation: CSVAENSNQPQHF. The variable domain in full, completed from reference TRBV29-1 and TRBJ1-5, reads SAVISQKPSRDICQRGTSLTIQCQVDSQVTMMFWYRQQPGQSLTLIATANQGSEATYESGFVIDKFPISRPNLTFSTLTVSNMSPEDSSIYLCSVAENSNQPQHFGDGTRLSIL.

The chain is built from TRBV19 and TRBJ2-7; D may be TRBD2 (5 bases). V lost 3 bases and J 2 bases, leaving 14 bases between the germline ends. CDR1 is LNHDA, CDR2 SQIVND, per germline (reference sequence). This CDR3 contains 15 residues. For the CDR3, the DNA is TGTGCCAGTAGTATCGTTTCGGCGGGTACCTACGAGCAGTACTTC. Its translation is CASSIVSAGTYEQYF.

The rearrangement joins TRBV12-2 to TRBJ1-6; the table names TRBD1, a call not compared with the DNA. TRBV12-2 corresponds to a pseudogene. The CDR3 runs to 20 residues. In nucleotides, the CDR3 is TGTGCAAGTCGCTTAGTTACGCCCGGGACAATTGGCTCCTATAATTCACCCCTCCACTTT. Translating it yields CASRLVTPGTIGSYNSPLHF.

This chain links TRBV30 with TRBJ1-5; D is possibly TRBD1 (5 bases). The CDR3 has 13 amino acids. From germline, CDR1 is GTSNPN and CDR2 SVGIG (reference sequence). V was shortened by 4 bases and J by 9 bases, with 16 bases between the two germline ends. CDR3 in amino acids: CAWTTDPRGPQHF. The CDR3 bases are TGTGCCTGGACTACGGACCCAAGGGGGCCCCAGCATTTT. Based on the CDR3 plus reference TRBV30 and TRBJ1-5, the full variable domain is SQTIHQWPATLVQPVGSPLSLECTVEGTSNPNLYWYRQAAGRGLQLLFYSVGIGQISSEVPQNLSASRPQDRQFILSSKKLLLSDSGFYLCAWTTDPRGPQHFGDGTRLSIL.